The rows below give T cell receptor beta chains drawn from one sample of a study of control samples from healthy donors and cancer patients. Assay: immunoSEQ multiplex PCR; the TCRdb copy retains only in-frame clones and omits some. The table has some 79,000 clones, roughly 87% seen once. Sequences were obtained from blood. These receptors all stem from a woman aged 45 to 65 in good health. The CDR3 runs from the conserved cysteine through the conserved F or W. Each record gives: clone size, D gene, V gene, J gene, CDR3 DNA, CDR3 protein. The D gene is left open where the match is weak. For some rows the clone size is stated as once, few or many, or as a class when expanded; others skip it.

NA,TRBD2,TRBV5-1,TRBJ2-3,TGCGCCAGCAGCACGGGGACTAGCGGGTTCACAGATACGCAGTATTTT,CASSTGTSGFTDTQYF
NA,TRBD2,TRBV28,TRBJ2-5,TGTGCCAGCAGCCGGCCCGTACTAGCGGGAGGGATACGAGAGACCCAGTACTTC,CASSRPVLAGGIRETQYF
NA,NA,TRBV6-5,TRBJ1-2,TGTGCCAGCAGCCGGGAGGCAGGTTCAAGCTATGGCTACACCTTC,CASSREAGSSYGYTF
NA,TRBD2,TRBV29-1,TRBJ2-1,TGCAGCGTTGTAGGACTTCTGGCGGGAGGTTACTACAATGAGCAGTTCTTC,CSVVGLLAGGYYNEQFF
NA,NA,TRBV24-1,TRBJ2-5,TGTGCCACCAGTGACCCGGGGACACGACAATTGACCCAGTACTTC,CATSDPGTRQLTQYF
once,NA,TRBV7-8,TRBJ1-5,TGTGCCAGCAGCTTGGGGGACATTCCCCAGCATTTT,CASSLGDIPQHF
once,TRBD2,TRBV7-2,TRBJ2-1,TGTGCCAGCAGCTTAGCGCGGGGGATGGGGTTCTTC,CASSLARGMGFF
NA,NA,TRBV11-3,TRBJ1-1,TGTGCCAGCAGCTTAGAAAGGAACACTGAAGCTTTCTTT,CASSLERNTEAFF
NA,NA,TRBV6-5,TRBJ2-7,TGTGCCAGCAGTTACGGGCGGGGCCCCTACGAGCAGTACTTC,CASSYGRGPYEQYF
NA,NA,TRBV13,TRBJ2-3,TGTGCCAGCAGCTTAGGACAGATCACAGATACGCAGTATTTT,CASSLGQITDTQYF
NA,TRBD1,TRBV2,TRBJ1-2,TGTGCCAGCAGGAACAGGGGGCGAAACTATGGCTACACCTTC,CASRNRGRNYGYTF
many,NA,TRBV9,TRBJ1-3,TGTGCCAGCAACAATGTTGGAAACACCATATATTTT,CASNNVGNTIYF
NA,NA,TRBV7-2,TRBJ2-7,TGTGCCAGCAGCTTAAGTCTTGTGGCTAGCGCCTACGAGCAGTACTTC,CASSLSLVASAYEQYF
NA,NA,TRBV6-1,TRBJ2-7,TGTGCCAGCAGTGAAGCTGGGACTGGTTATGGGCAGTACTTC,CASSEAGTGYGQYF
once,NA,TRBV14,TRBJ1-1,TGTGCCAGCAGCCAAGATGGCAGGATGAACACTGAAGCTTTCTTT,CASSQDGRMNTEAFF
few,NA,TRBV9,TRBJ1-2,TGTGCCAGCAGCCTTGGGCCTTATGGCTACACCTTC,CASSLGPYGYTF
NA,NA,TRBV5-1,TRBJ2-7,TGCGCCAGCAGCTTGGGTGCGGGAATGGGCGAGCAGTACTTC,CASSLGAGMGEQYF
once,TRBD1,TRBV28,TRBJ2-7,TGTGCCAGCAGTTTCAGTTATCATTTGGGGACAGGGGCTAGCTCCTACGAGCAGTACTTC,CASSFSYHLGTGASSYEQYF
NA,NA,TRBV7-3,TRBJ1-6,TGTGCCAGCAGCTCACAGGATCCAGGATCACCCCTCCACTTT,CASSSQDPGSPLHF
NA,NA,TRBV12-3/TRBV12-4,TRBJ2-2,TGTGCCAGCTTCTTCACCGGGGAGCTGTTTTTT,CASFFTGELFF
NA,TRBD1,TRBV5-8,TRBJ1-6,TGTGCCAGCAGCTTCGGGGAGACAGGGCGGAATTCACCCCTCCACTTT,CASSFGETGRNSPLHF
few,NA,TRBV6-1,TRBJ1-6,TGTGCCAGCAGTGAAGGGACAGCTCCTGGTTCACCCCTCCACTTT,CASSEGTAPGSPLHF
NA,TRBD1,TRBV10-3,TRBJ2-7,TGTGCCATCAGGGACAGGGTCGAGCAGTACTTC,CAIRDRVEQYF
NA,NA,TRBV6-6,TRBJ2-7,TGTGCCAGCGTAGCGCCTAAGGGTTCCTACGAGCAGTACTTC,CASVAPKGSYEQYF
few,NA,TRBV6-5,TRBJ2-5,TGTGCCAGCAGCCGTTCAGAGTACCAAGAGACCCAGTACTTC,CASSRSEYQETQYF
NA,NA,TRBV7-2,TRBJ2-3,TGTGCCAGCAGCTTAGGAGGAGGGTCGGATACGCAGTATTTT,CASSLGGGSDTQYF
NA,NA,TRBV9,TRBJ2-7,TGTGCCAGCAGCGTAGGGGGGGCGAACGAGCAGTACTTC,CASSVGGANEQYF
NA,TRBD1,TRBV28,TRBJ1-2,TGTGCCAGCAGTTTAGGGGGACAGAACTATGGCTACACCTTC,CASSLGGQNYGYTF
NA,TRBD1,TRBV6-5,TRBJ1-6,TGTGCCAGCAGACCCGGGACAGGGAATTCACCCCTCCACTTT,CASRPGTGNSPLHF
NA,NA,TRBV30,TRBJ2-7,TGTGCCTGGAGTGTACGTTTGGCGTCCTTTCGGGGGCAGTACTTC,CAWSVRLASFRGQYF
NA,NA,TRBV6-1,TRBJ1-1,TGTGCCAGCAGTGGGGCCCCACCCGGGACGGTGTACCCTGAAGCTTTCTTT,CASSGAPPGTVYPEAFF
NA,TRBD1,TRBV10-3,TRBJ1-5,TGTGCCATTTCCCAGGGGGGGGCCTGGCAGCCCCAGCATTTT,CAISQGGAWQPQHF
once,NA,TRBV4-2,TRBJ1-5,TGTGCCAGCAGCCGAACAGGTAGCAATCAGCCCCAGCATTTT,CASSRTGSNQPQHF